The following is a T cell receptor beta chain sequence with its context. This specimen belongs to a study of OX40 agonist ivuxolimab in advanced cancers. Using immunoSEQ multiplex PCR, the repertoire was profiled, and TCRdb retains in-frame clones only, with some absent. The repertoire holds fewer than 85,000 clones, with about 87% as singletons. CDR1 is KGHSH and CDR2 is LQKENI in the germline V gene. The CDR3 length is 15 residues. V was shortened by 0 bases and J by 4 bases, with 13 bases between the two germline ends. The chain employs TRBV18 and TRBJ2-7, with TRBD2 as a possible D gene (6 bases). The specimen was CD4+ or CD8+ T cells sorted from blood, collected in a trial of the OX40 agonist ivuxolimab. The receptor was derived from an adult with an advanced solid tumor such as melanoma, head and neck, liver or kidney cancer. The CDR3 DNA reads TGTGCCAGCTCACCACCGGCGGGGAGAAGGTACGAGCAGTACTTC. Translated: CASSPPAGRRYEQYF. Together with reference TRBV18 and TRBJ2-7, the CDR3 gives the full variable domain: NAGVMQNPRHLVRRRGQEARLRCSPMKGHSHVYWYRQLPEEGLKFMVYLQKENIIDESGMPKERFSAEFPKEGPSILRIQQVVRGDSAAYFCASSPPAGRRYEQYFGPGTRLTVT.